Listed here are 15 T cell receptor beta chains from one sample, sequenced in a study of CD8+CD57+ T cells in acquired aplastic anemia. The sequenced patients had an expansion of CD8+CD57+ cells seen by flow cytometry. The study profiled TCR beta VDJ and CDR3 using genomic DNA as template. TCRdb called the reads again in MiXCR, with one record for every CDR3 protein. The sample has 160,000 or so distinct CDR3 sequences, over 40% seen once; the top ten hold 3.2%. The sample comprised sorted CD4+, CD8+, or CD8+CD57+ T cells (not recorded which) from PBMCs. These receptors were taken from a human donor with aplastic anemia.

This clonotype has just one count. The rearrangement links TRBV9 to TRBJ1-6, with a tentative D call TRBD1 (5 bases). V gave up 4 bases and J gave up 7 bases, with 12 bases separating them. Germline V gene data show CDR1 as SGDLS and CDR2 as YYNGEE. This CDR3 is 14 amino acids long. The CDR3 protein is CASSPTAKNSPLHF. In DNA, the CDR3 is TGTGCCAGCAGCCCGACAGCGAAGAATTCACCCCTCCACTTT.

This sequence joins TRBV10-3 and TRBJ2-7; 9 bases map to TRBD1. The germline V gene has CDR1 ENHRY and CDR2 SYGVKD. The CDR3 has 14 residues. V gave up 6 bases and J gave up 2 bases; unmatched junction bases: 5. CDR3 amino acids: CAIREQGAAYEQYF. The CDR3, as DNA: TGTGCCATCAGGGAACAGGGGGCGGCCTACGAGCAGTACTTC.

The gene calls are TRBV29-1 and TRBJ1-1; D may be TRBD1 (6 bases). CDR1 SQVTM and CDR2 ANQGSEA come from the germline V gene. This CDR3 spans 10 amino acids. The V end was cut by 6 bases, the J end by 6 bases, with 8 bases between. CDR3 protein: CSVGGPEAFF. The CDR3, as DNA: TGCAGCGTCGGGGGGCCTGAAGCTTTCTTT.

CDR3 sequence (DNA): TGTGCCAGCAGCCCCGAGTGGGGACGGGGGGAGGCACCCCTCCACTTT. This gives the protein CASSPEWGRGEAPLHF. The rearrangement joins TRBV11-2 to TRBJ1-6, with D possibly being TRBD1 (5 bases). This CDR3 comprises 16 residues. Trimming took off 5 bases at V and 11 bases at J, with 22 bases between the two ends. The germline V gene encodes CDR1 SGHAT and CDR2 FQNNGV. Full variable domain (rest looked up from reference TRBV11-2 and TRBJ1-6): EAGVAQSPRYKIIEKRQSVAFWCNPISGHATLYWYQQILGQGPKLLIQFQNNGVVDDSQLPKDRFSAERLKGVDSTLKIQPAKLEDSAVYLCASSPEWGRGEAPLHFGNGTRLTVT.

J is TRBJ2-7 and V is TRBV10-3; 7 nucleotides match TRBD2. Per germline, CDR1 ENHRY and CDR2 SYGVKD. The junction had 4 bases not matched to a gene; V was cut back by 5 bases and J by 0 bases. This CDR3 has 14 residues. CDR3 in DNA: TGTGCCATCAGTCCCCCGGGGGGCTCCTACGAGCAGTACTTC. Its translation is CAISPPGGSYEQYF.

The J gene is TRBJ2-3, the V gene TRBV12-5; 7 nucleotides match TRBD1. Per germline, CDR1 LGHNT and CDR2 FRNRAP. The CDR3 is made up of 16 amino acids. V shed 2 bases and J 3 bases; nucleotides not matched to a gene: 8. In nucleotides, the CDR3 is TGTGCTAGTGGTTTGTGGTCACAGGGGTTTACAGATACGCAGTATTTT. It translates to CASGLWSQGFTDTQYF.

At least ten counts were recorded for this clonotype. The genes are TRBV4-1 and TRBJ2-3, with 9 bases identical to TRBD2. The CDR3 loop spans 16 amino acids. Germline-derived CDR1 and CDR2 are MGHRA and YSYEKL. Losses at the gene ends were 1 base for V and 1 base for J; bases not matched to a gene: 3. CDR3 in amino acids: CASSQGPSGGTDTQYF. CDR3 coding DNA: TGCGCCAGCAGCCAAGGGCCTAGCGGGGGCACAGATACGCAGTATTTT.

V is TRBV29-1 and J is TRBJ2-1; TRBD1 matches at 10 bases. This CDR3 has 12 residues. Germline trimming cut 7 bases from V and 8 bases from J; bases unmatched to any gene: 5. Germline V gene sequence: CDR1 SQVTM, CDR2 ANQGSEA. The CDR3 loop is CSALTGGDEQFF. In nucleotides, the CDR3 is TGCAGCGCCCTGACAGGGGGCGATGAGCAGTTCTTC.

The V and J genes are TRBV2 and TRBJ2-1, with TRBD2 as a possible D gene (7 bases). Germline V gene sequence: CDR1 SNHLY, CDR2 FYNNEI. The V gene lost 8 bases and the J gene lost 2 bases, with 10 bases spanning the gap. The CDR3 extends over 13 amino acids. CDR3 in DNA: TGTGCCAGCGAGGGGGGGACCTACAATGAGCAGTTCTTC. It codes for CASEGGTYNEQFF.

This clonotype turned up a few times. V usage is TRBV7-8 and J usage is TRBJ2-1, with 11 bases that match TRBD2. Germline CDR1 is SGHVS and CDR2 is FQNEAQ. The CDR3 has 15 amino acids. The V segment lost 4 bases and the J segment 8 bases; nucleotides outside the gene matches: 7. CDR3 sequence (DNA): TGTGCCAGCAGCTCCGCTAGCGGGGGGTCCGATGAGCAGTTCTTC. This translates into CASSSASGGSDEQFF. The variable domain in full, with the rest retrieved from reference TRBV7-8 and TRBJ2-1, is GAGVSQSPRYKVAKRGQDVALRCDPISGHVSLFWYQQALGQGPEFLTYFQNEAQLDKSGLPSDRFFAERPEGSVSTLKIQRTQQEDSAVYLCASSSASGGSDEQFFGPGTRLTVL.

This sequence joins TRBV10-3 and TRBJ2-6; TRBD1 matches 10 bases. Unmatched junction bases numbered 9, after V lost 10 bases and J lost 3 bases. Germline CDR1 and CDR2: ENHRY and SYGVKD. The CDR3 runs to 16 residues. Here the CDR3 DNA reads TGTGCCACTGCCGGGACAGGGGACTTTGGGGCCAACGTCCTGACTTTC. It encodes CATAGTGDFGANVLTF.

At least ten counts were recorded for this clonotype. The gene calls are TRBV7-6 and TRBJ1-1; TRBD1 is a possible D gene (5 bases). Trimming pared 5 bases from V and 6 bases from J, leaving 13 bases between. This CDR3 comprises 13 residues. Germline V lookup: CDR1 SGHVS, CDR2 FNYEAQ. The CDR3 reads CASSLGTRAEAFF. CDR3 in DNA: TGTGCCAGCAGCCTAGGGACCCGAGCTGAAGCTTTCTTT.

The J gene is TRBJ2-1, the V gene TRBV20-1, with a weak D call TRBD2 (7 bases). This CDR3 has 15 residues. V lost 6 bases and J 2 bases, leaving 17 bases between the germline ends. Germline lookup yields CDR1 DFQATT and CDR2 SNEGSKA (reference sequence). The CDR3 is CSAPSAGAAYNEQFF. CDR3 nucleotide sequence: TGCAGTGCGCCCTCCGCGGGGGCCGCCTACAATGAGCAGTTCTTC.

This clonotype was picked up many times. The genes are TRBV4-1 and TRBJ1-5; 9 nucleotides agree with TRBD1. V lost 4 bases to trimming and J lost 7 bases; unmatched junction nucleotides: 5. Germline CDR1 reads MGHRA; CDR2 reads YSYEKL. This CDR3 spans 14 amino acids. The chain's CDR3 is CASSLGQGGQPQHF. The CDR3 nucleotides read TGCGCCAGCAGCCTGGGACAGGGTGGCCAGCCCCAGCATTTT.

As concerns this clonotype: Without the conserved terminal phenylalanine or tryptophan, this CDR3 likely stems from a read error. The V gene is TRBV12-3 or TRBV12-4, the J gene TRBJ1-2, with D possibly TRBD1 on 5 matching bases. Trimming left V 9 bases short and J 7 bases short, with 15 bases between. The CDR3 length is 12 residues. The CDR3 nucleotides read TGTGCCAGTAGTCCGGGTCAGGGTGGCTACACCCTC. It yields the protein CASSPGQGGYTL.